These T cell receptor beta chains were read from a single sample in a study of long-term antiretroviral therapy in people with HIV. TCRdb keeps only in-frame clones here, not all; method: immunoSEQ multiplex PCR. The sample includes around 13,000 clones, about nine tenths of them seen just once. The specimen was unsorted PBMCs, collected 2.1 years after starting antiretroviral therapy. The receptors originated from a woman between 40 and 50 years old with HIV. Each CDR3 is given with its conserved first and last residue. Each record gives: CDR3 DNA, CDR3 protein, V gene, D gene, J gene, clone size. D genes are given only for firm matches. Size is stated for part of the rows, as once, few or many counts, or as a class when the clone is expanded.

CDR3nt: TGTGCCAGCAGTTACTCAGTAGGGGATGGCTACACCTTC
CDR3aa: CASSYSVGDGYTF
v_gene: TRBV6-7
d_gene: -
j_gene: TRBJ1-2
abundance: -

CDR3nt: TGTGCCAGCAGTGCACAGAACACCGGGGAGCTGTTTTTT
CDR3aa: CASSAQNTGELFF
v_gene: TRBV2
d_gene: -
j_gene: TRBJ2-2
abundance: -

CDR3nt: TGTGCTACCGCCCAGCGCGCTTACATGAACACTGAAGCTTTCTTT
CDR3aa: CATAQRAYMNTEAFF
v_gene: TRBV6-5
d_gene: -
j_gene: TRBJ1-1
abundance: -

CDR3nt: TGCGCCAGCAGATTGACCCAGGGGGCTGTTTACGAGCAGTACTTC
CDR3aa: CASRLTQGAVYEQYF
v_gene: TRBV5-1
d_gene: TRBD1
j_gene: TRBJ2-7
abundance: -

CDR3nt: TGTGCCAGCAGCCCACGGCGGCAGGGGGACTATGGCTACACCTTC
CDR3aa: CASSPRRQGDYGYTF
v_gene: TRBV11-2
d_gene: TRBD1
j_gene: TRBJ1-2
abundance: -

CDR3nt: TGTGCCAGCTCACCACCGGGACAGGGTCGGAACACTGAAGCTTTCTTT
CDR3aa: CASSPPGQGRNTEAFF
v_gene: TRBV18
d_gene: TRBD1
j_gene: TRBJ1-1
abundance: -

CDR3nt: TGTGCCAGCAAGGCCAAGCTTTACAATGAGCAGTTCTTC
CDR3aa: CASKAKLYNEQFF
v_gene: TRBV2
d_gene: -
j_gene: TRBJ2-1
abundance: once

CDR3nt: TGTGCCAGCTCACCACCGGGACAGGGTTCCCAGCCCCAGCATTTT
CDR3aa: CASSPPGQGSQPQHF
v_gene: TRBV18
d_gene: TRBD1
j_gene: TRBJ1-5
abundance: -

CDR3nt: TGTGCCAGCAGCGATGGGGGACATATGGTCGAGACCCAGTACTTC
CDR3aa: CASSDGGHMVETQYF
v_gene: TRBV9
d_gene: -
j_gene: TRBJ2-5
abundance: -

CDR3nt: TGTGCCAGCTCGTACGACAGGATCTCTGAAGCTTTCTTT
CDR3aa: CASSYDRISEAFF
v_gene: TRBV18
d_gene: -
j_gene: TRBJ1-1
abundance: -

CDR3nt: TGTGCCAGCCAAGAACAGGGGGCTAGTGGCTACACCTTC
CDR3aa: CASQEQGASGYTF
v_gene: TRBV7-2
d_gene: TRBD1
j_gene: TRBJ1-2
abundance: -

CDR3nt: TGTGCCTGGAGCGCATACAGGGATGGCTACACCTTC
CDR3aa: CAWSAYRDGYTF
v_gene: TRBV30
d_gene: -
j_gene: TRBJ1-2
abundance: -

CDR3nt: TGTGCCAGCAGTCCCCGACAGGGCGACTATGGCTACACCTTC
CDR3aa: CASSPRQGDYGYTF
v_gene: TRBV6-5
d_gene: TRBD1
j_gene: TRBJ1-2
abundance: -

CDR3nt: TGTGCCAGCAGCTTAGCTGGCAGGATGAACTACGAGCAGTACTTC
CDR3aa: CASSLAGRMNYEQYF
v_gene: TRBV11-3
d_gene: -
j_gene: TRBJ2-7
abundance: -

CDR3nt: TGTGCCAGCTCACGGGACAAGTACGAGCAGTACTTC
CDR3aa: CASSRDKYEQYF
v_gene: TRBV18
d_gene: -
j_gene: TRBJ2-7
abundance: -

CDR3nt: TGTGCCAGCAGCTTAGCGCCTTCCCAGGAGACCCAGTACTTC
CDR3aa: CASSLAPSQETQYF
v_gene: TRBV7-2
d_gene: -
j_gene: TRBJ2-5
abundance: -

CDR3nt: TGTGCCAGCAGCTTTTCTCGGCAGGGAGGAACCGGGGAGCTGTTTTTT
CDR3aa: CASSFSRQGGTGELFF
v_gene: TRBV7-2
d_gene: -
j_gene: TRBJ2-2
abundance: -

CDR3nt: TGTGCCAGCAGCTTGGAGGGGGGACGATTCCGGGGGCAAGAGACCCAGTACTTC
CDR3aa: CASSLEGGRFRGQETQYF
v_gene: TRBV5-5
d_gene: -
j_gene: TRBJ2-5
abundance: -

CDR3nt: TGTGCCAGCTCACCACCGAGTTCCGGGGAGCAGTTCTTC
CDR3aa: CASSPPSSGEQFF
v_gene: TRBV18
d_gene: -
j_gene: TRBJ2-1
abundance: -

CDR3nt: TGTGCCAGCAGCTTAGTCGGTAGCGGGGGGGCCGTCAAAAACATTCAGTACTTC
CDR3aa: CASSLVGSGGAVKNIQYF
v_gene: TRBV7-2
d_gene: TRBD2
j_gene: TRBJ2-4
abundance: -

CDR3nt: TGTGCCAGCAGTCAACTCATATCTGGGAACTATGGCTACACCTTC
CDR3aa: CASSQLISGNYGYTF
v_gene: TRBV7-8
d_gene: -
j_gene: TRBJ1-2
abundance: once

CDR3nt: TGTGCCAGCAGCCCCGAGAGGGTACGGGGCCAGTTCTTC
CDR3aa: CASSPERVRGQFF
v_gene: TRBV5-6
d_gene: -
j_gene: TRBJ2-1
abundance: -

CDR3nt: TGCGCCAGCAGCCAAGATTGGGGGGGCATTGGCTACACCTTC
CDR3aa: CASSQDWGGIGYTF
v_gene: TRBV5-5
d_gene: -
j_gene: TRBJ1-2
abundance: -

CDR3nt: TGTGCCAGCAGCTTGGCCCGGGGGGGCATTCAGTACTTC
CDR3aa: CASSLARGGIQYF
v_gene: TRBV5-6
d_gene: TRBD2
j_gene: TRBJ2-4
abundance: -

CDR3nt: TGCAGCGTAGGGACAGGGGACACCGGGGAGCTGTTTTTT
CDR3aa: CSVGTGDTGELFF
v_gene: TRBV29-1
d_gene: TRBD1
j_gene: TRBJ2-2
abundance: -